This TCR beta chain came from a study of patients and donors after allogeneic stem cell transplantation. V dropped 3 bases and J dropped 1 base, with 9 bases sitting between them. Germline assignment: CDR1 SGHVS and CDR2 FQNEAQ. The CDR3 has 14 amino acids. This clonotype was seen a handful of times. TCRdb reanalysed the RT-PCR reads using MiXCR and keeps one entry per CDR3 protein. The repertoire holds just over 55,000 distinct CDR3 sequences, roughly 15% seen once, with around a third in the top ten. This sequence joins TRBV7-8 and TRBJ2-5; D assignment may be TRBD1 or TRBD2 (5 bases each). The specimen was blood, either unsorted or a sorted T cell fraction (not recorded which). This TCR came from a human donor who was either an allogeneic HSCT recipient or a stem cell or donor lymphocyte infusion donor (not recorded which). It is not recorded whose cells these are; they may come from a transplant donor. The CDR3 reads CASSFRDPQETQYF. The CDR3 region has the DNA TGTGCCAGCAGCTTTAGGGACCCCCAAGAGACCCAGTACTTC.